This T cell receptor (beta chain) comes out of a study of blood T cell repertoires in COVID-19. Study-wide context: Collection of acute and convalescent COVID-19 samples took place in the United States, Italy and Spain.

How the authors handled the data: Cell counts per sample came from amplifying reference gene primers. Only in-frame clones appear in the TCRdb table, and some are missing; sequencing was by immunoSEQ multiplex PCR. That table furnishes V, J and clone size, whereas the DNA furnished D and trimming. The table records a few hundred thousand clones, approximately 89% of them present only once. This receptor was identified in a woman aged 55 to 70 with COVID-19, enrolled during active disease. Material for sequencing was peripheral blood.

CDR3 loop: CASSLRSTYEQYF. In nucleotides, the CDR3 is TGTGCCAGCAGCCTCCGGAGTACCTACGAGCAGTACTTC. This chain connects TRBV4-2 to TRBJ2-7; D gene uncertain. The germline V gene encodes CDR1 LGHNA and CDR2 YNFKEQ. The CDR3 has 13 amino acids. The V and J ends lost 4 bases and 2 bases respectively, with 9 bases between them.